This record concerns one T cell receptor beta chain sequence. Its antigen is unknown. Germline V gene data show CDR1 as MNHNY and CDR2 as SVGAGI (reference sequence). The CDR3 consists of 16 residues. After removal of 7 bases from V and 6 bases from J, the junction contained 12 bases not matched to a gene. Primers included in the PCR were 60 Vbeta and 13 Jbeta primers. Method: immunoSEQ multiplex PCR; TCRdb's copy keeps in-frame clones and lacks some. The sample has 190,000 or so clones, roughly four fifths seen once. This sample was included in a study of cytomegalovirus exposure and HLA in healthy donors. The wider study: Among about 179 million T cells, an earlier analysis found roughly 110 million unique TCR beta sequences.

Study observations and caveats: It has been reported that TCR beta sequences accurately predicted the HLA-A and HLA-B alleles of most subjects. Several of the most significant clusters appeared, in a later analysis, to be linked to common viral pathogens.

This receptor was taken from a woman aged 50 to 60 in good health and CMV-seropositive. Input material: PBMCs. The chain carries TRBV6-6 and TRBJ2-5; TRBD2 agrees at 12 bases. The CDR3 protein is CASTPPGTSGGKTQYF. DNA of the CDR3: TGTGCCAGCACCCCCCCGGGCACTAGCGGGGGGAAGACCCAGTACTTC.